This TCR beta chain was sequenced during a study of cytomegalovirus exposure and HLA in healthy donors. The CDR3 loop spans 18 amino acids. Germline V gene data show CDR1 as SGHAT and CDR2 as FQNNGV. Losses at the gene ends were 2 bases for V and 6 bases for J; bases not matched to a gene: 13. 13 Jbeta primers and 60 Vbeta primers were used for the PCR. Profiled with immunoSEQ multiplex PCR; TCRdb holds only in-frame clones, not every one. Here the sample spans around 140,000 clones, about 80% being singletons. This sequence joins TRBV11-2 and TRBJ2-1; 10 nucleotides align to TRBD2. This TCR was recovered from a woman in her 40s in good health and CMV-seropositive. Sample: PBMCs. In nucleotides, the CDR3 is TGTGCCAGCAGCTTACTTCTCTGGCGAGCGGGAGGGCGCAATGAGCAGTTCTTC. Its protein is CASSLLLWRAGGRNEQFF.